A single sample is the source of the 4 T cell receptor beta chains below, sequenced in a study of shared T cell receptors in the human thymus. Some clones are missing from TCRdb's copy, which holds only in-frame ones; the method was immunoSEQ multiplex PCR. The sample lists 630,000 or so clones, over 75% occurring once. These data were also filed under a second study, of human thymus T cells.

The specimen sequenced was thymocytes. These receptors were obtained from a boy in the first two years of life with a congenital heart defect.

The gene calls are TRBV19 and TRBJ1-5; tentative D call: TRBD1 (6 bases). V lost 4 bases and J lost 4, with 11 bases in between. CDR3 length equals 14 residues. Per germline, CDR1 LNHDA and CDR2 SQIVND (reference sequence). CDR3 DNA sequence: TGTGCCAGTAGTACAGGGGACGGTAATCAGCCCCAGCATTTT. Amino acids: CASSTGDGNQPQHF. The full variable domain, its missing parts supplied by reference TRBV19 and TRBJ1-5, is DGGITQSPKYLFRKEGQNVTLSCEQNLNHDAMYWYRQDPGQGLRLIYYSQIVNDFQKGDIAEGYSVSREKKESFPLTVTSAQKNPTAFYLCASSTGDGNQPQHFGDGTRLSIL.

The genes are TRBV5-1 and TRBJ2-3, with TRBD2 matching over 7 bases. Germline V gene sequence: CDR1 SGHRS, CDR2 YFSETQ. The length of the CDR3 is 17 residues. The V segment lost 4 bases and the J segment 2 bases; nucleotides outside the gene matches: 13. The CDR3 sequence: CASSVPGASGPTDTQYF. The CDR3 coding sequence is TGCGCCAGCAGCGTCCCTGGGGCTAGCGGCCCCACAGATACGCAGTATTTT.

The V and J genes are TRBV27 and TRBJ2-2; perhaps TRBD1 as D (7 bases). This CDR3 has 15 residues. Germline V lookup: CDR1 MNHEY, CDR2 SMNVEV (reference sequence). V lost 5 bases and J lost 3, with 13 bases in between. CDR3: CASSPDREDTGELFF. CDR3 coding DNA: TGTGCCAGCAGTCCCGACAGGGAGGACACCGGGGAGCTGTTTTTT.

This chain uses TRBV7-2 with TRBJ1-1; TRBD1 matches at 12 bases. Germline CDR1 is SGHTA and CDR2 is FQGNSA. CDR3 length: 16 residues. The J segment lost 10 bases and the V segment lost 5 bases, leaving 14 bases of the junction unmatched. CDR3 DNA: TGTGCCAGCAGCATGGGACAGGGGGCGCCGTTAAGGGGAGCTTTCTTT. It translates to CASSMGQGAPLRGAFF.